The sequence of this T cell receptor (beta chain) was determined in a study of Graves' ophthalmopathy and Graves' hyperthyroidism. Study-level results: Progression of ophthalmopathy was predicted by the model with approximately 71% sensitivity and less than 85% specificity. Blood repertoires reportedly contained most expanded thyroid clonotypes above 0.001 frequency.

Amplification of TCR beta CDR3 regions used RNA transcripts. RT-PCR was first run with HTBI primers, then multiplex PCR in a second round. Each CDR3 protein gets one entry after TCRdb re-called the multiplex PCR reads with MiXCR. The repertoire consists of some 750,000 distinct CDR3 sequences, with roughly two fifths occurring once and the leading ten covering 40% to 55%. In its sample, this clonotype was seen many times. Its target is not known. The CDR3 is made up of 11 amino acids. The germline V gene encodes CDR1 DFQATT and CDR2 SNEGSKA (reference sequence). Trimming stripped 6 bases from V and 4 bases from J, with 9 bases between. PBMCs stemmed from 7.5 to 10 ml of fresh peripheral blood.

The source is an adult man with Graves' ophthalmopathy. This chain connects TRBV20-1 to TRBJ1-2; D gene ambiguous. Sequencing was performed on peripheral blood. CDR3: CSAQTVYGYTF. The DNA of the CDR3 is TGCAGTGCCCAGACCGTCTATGGCTACACCTTC.